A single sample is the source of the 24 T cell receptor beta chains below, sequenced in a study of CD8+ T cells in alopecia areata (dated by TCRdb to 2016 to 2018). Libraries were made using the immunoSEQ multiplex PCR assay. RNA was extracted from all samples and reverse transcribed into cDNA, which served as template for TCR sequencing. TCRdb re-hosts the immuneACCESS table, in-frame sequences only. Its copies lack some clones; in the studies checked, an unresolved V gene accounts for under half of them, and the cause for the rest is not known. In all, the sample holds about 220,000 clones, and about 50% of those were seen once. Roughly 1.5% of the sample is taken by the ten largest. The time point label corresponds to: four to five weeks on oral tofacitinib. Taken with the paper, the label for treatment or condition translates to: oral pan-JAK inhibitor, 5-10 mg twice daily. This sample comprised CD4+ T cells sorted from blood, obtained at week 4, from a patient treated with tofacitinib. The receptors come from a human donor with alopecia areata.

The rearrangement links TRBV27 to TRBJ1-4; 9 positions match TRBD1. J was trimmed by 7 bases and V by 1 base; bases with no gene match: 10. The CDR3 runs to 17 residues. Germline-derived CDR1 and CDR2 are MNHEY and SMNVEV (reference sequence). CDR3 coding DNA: TGTGCCAGCAGTTTATTCCGCCTGGACAGGGGAGTTGAAAAACTGTTTTTT. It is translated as CASSLFRLDRGVEKLFF.

This CDR3 reads CASGRDRGYEQYF. The CDR3 bases are TGTGCTAGTGGCCGGGACAGGGGGTACGAGCAGTACTTC. This sequence joins TRBV12-5 and TRBJ2-7; 11 bases agree with TRBD1. Germline V gene lookup returns CDR1 LGHNT and CDR2 FRNRAP. The junction had 2 bases not matched to a gene; V was cut back by 6 bases and J by 4 bases. The CDR3 sequence is 13 residues long. Full variable domain (rest looked up from reference TRBV12-5 and TRBJ2-7): DARVTQTPRHKVTEMGQEVTMRCQPILGHNTVFWYRQTMMQGLELLAYFRNRAPLDDSGMPKDRFSAEMPDATLATLKIQPSEPRDSAVYFCASGRDRGYEQYFGPGTRLTVT.

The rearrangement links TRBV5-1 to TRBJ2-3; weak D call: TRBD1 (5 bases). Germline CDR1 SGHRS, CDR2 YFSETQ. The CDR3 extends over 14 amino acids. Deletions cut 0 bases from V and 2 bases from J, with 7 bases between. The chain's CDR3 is CASSLDRLTDTQYF. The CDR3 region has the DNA TGCGCCAGCAGCTTGGACAGGCTCACAGATACGCAGTATTTT.

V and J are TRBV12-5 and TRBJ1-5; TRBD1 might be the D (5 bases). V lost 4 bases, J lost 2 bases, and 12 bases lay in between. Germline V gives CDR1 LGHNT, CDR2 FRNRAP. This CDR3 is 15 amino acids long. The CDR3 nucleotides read TGTGCTAGTGGTTCCGGGACGGGGGGCAATCAGCCCCAGCATTTT. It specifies CASGSGTGGNQPQHF. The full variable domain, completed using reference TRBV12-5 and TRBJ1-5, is DARVTQTPRHKVTEMGQEVTMRCQPILGHNTVFWYRQTMMQGLELLAYFRNRAPLDDSGMPKDRFSAEMPDATLATLKIQPSEPRDSAVYFCASGSGTGGNQPQHFGDGTRLSIL.

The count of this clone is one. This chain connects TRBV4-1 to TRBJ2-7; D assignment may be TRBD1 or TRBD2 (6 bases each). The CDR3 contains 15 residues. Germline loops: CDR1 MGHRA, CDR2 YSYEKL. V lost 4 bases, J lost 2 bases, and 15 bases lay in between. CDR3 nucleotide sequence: TGCGCCAGCAGCCGGGGTGGGGGGCAAACCTACGAGCAGTACTTC. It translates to CASSRGGGQTYEQYF.

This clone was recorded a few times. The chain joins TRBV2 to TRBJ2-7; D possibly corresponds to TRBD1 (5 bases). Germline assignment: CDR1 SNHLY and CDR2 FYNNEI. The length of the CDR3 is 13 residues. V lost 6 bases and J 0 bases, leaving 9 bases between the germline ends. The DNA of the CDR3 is TGTGCCAGCAGGGCCGACAGCTCCTACGAGCAGTACTTC. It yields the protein CASRADSSYEQYF.

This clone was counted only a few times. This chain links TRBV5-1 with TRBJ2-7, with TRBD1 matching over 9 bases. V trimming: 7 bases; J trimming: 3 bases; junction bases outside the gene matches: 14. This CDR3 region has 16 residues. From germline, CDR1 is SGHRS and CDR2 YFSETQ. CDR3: CASRTWGTGSYYEQYF. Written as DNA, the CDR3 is TGCGCCAGCCGAACCTGGGGGACAGGGTCCTACTACGAGCAGTACTTC.

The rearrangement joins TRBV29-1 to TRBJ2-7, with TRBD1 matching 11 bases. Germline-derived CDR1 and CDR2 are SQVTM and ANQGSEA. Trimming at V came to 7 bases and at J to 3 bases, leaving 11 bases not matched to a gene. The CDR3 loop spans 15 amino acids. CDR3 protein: CSATNTGTGGYEQYF. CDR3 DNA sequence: TGCAGCGCAACTAATACCGGGACAGGGGGCTACGAGCAGTACTTC.

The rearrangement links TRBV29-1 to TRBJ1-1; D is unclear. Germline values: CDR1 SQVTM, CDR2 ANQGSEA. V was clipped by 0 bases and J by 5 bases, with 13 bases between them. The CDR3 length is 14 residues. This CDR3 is CSVEESPGYTEAFF. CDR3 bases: TGCAGCGTTGAAGAAAGCCCGGGATATACTGAAGCTTTCTTT.

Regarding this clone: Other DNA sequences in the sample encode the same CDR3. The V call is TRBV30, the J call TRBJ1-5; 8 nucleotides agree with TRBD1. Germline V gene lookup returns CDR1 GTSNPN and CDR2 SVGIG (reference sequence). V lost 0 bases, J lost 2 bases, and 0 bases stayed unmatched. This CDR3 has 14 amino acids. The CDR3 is CAWSVGQGNQPQHF. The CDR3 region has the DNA TGTGCCTGGAGTGTGGGACAGGGCAATCAGCCCCAGCATTTT.

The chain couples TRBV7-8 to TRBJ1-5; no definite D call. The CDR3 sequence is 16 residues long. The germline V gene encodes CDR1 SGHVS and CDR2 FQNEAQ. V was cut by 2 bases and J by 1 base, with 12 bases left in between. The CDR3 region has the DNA TGTGCCAGCAGCTTATCCTGGACGGAGAGCAATCAGCCCCAGCATTTT. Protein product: CASSLSWTESNQPQHF.

CDR3 sequence reads: CASSSWTGTSGELFF. DNA of the CDR3: TGTGCCAGCAGTTCGTGGACAGGGACAAGCGGGGAGCTGTTTTTT. The chain has TRBV6-5 and TRBJ2-2; the match to TRBD1 covers 8 bases. The CDR3 is 15 amino acids. Germline assignment: CDR1 MNHEY and CDR2 SVGAGI. J gave up 7 bases and V 4 bases, and 8 bases lay outside the gene matches.

CDR3 residues: CASQVAGVSANTGELFF. Written as DNA, the CDR3 is TGTGCCAGCCAGGTAGCGGGGGTTTCCGCGAACACCGGGGAGCTGTTTTTT. This chain joins TRBV19 and TRBJ2-2, with 9 nucleotides matching TRBD2. The length of the CDR3 is 17 residues. V gave up 9 bases and J gave up 0 bases; unmatched junction bases: 11. Germline V gene sequence: CDR1 LNHDA, CDR2 SQIVND (reference sequence).

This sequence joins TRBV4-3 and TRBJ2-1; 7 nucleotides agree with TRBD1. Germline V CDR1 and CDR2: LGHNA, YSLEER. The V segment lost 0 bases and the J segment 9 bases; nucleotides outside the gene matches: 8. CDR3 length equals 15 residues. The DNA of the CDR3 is TGCGCCAGCAGCCAAGAACTAGGGGGCCTGGCTGAGCAGTTCTTC. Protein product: CASSQELGGLAEQFF.

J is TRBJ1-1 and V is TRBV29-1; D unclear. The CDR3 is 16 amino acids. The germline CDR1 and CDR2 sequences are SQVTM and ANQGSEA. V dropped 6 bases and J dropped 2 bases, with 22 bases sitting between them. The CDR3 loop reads CSVRGIPLVPNTEAFF. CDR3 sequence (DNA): TGCAGCGTCCGTGGGATTCCCCTAGTCCCCAACACTGAAGCTTTCTTT.

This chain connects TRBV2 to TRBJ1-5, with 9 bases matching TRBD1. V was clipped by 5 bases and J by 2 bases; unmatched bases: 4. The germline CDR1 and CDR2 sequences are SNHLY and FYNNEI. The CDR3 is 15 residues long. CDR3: CASSRQGDGNQPQHF. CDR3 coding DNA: TGTGCCAGCAGTCGACAGGGGGATGGCAATCAGCCCCAGCATTTT.

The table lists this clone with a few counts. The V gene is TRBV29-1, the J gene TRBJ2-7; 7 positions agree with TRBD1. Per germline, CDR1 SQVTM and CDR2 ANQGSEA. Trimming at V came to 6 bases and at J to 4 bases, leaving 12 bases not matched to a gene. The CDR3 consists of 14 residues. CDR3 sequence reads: CSVKMGAGGYEQYF. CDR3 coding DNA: TGCAGCGTCAAAATGGGGGCAGGGGGATACGAGCAGTACTTC.

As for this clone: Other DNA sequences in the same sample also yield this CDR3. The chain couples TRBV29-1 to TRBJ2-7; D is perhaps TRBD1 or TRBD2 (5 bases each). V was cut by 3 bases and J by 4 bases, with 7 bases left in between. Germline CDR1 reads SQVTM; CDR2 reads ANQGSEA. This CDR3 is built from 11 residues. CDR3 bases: TGCAGCGTTGAGAGGGGATACGAGCAGTACTTC. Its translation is CSVERGYEQYF.

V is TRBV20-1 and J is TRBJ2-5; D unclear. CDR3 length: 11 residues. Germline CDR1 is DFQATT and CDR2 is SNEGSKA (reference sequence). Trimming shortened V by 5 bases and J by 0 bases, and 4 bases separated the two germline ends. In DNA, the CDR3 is TGCAGTGCTCCGTACCAAGAGACCCAGTACTTC. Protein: CSAPYQETQYF.

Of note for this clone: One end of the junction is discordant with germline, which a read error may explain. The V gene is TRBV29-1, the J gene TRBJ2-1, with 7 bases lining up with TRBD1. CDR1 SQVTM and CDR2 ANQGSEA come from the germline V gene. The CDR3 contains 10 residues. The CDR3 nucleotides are TGCAGCGTTTCTACAGGGGATTGGATCTTC. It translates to CSVSTGDWIF.

CDR3 in amino acids: CSVEDLSRGQFF. CDR3 DNA sequence: TGCAGCGTTGAAGATCTCTCCAGGGGGCAGTTCTTC. This rearrangement joins TRBV29-1 to TRBJ2-1; weak D call: TRBD1 (6 bases). This CDR3 has 12 amino acids. V was shortened by 0 bases and J by 12 bases, with 12 bases between the two germline ends. Germline V gene sequence: CDR1 SQVTM, CDR2 ANQGSEA.

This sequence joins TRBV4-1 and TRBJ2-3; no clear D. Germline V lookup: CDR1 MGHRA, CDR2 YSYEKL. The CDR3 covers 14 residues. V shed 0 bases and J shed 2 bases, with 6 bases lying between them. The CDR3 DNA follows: TGCGCCAGCAGCCAAGAACTCCTCACAGATACGCAGTATTTT. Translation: CASSQELLTDTQYF.

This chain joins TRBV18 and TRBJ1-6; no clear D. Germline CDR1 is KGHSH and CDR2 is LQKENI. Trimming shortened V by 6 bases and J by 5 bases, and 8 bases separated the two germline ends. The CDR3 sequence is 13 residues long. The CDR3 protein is CASSDLDNSPLHF. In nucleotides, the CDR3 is TGTGCCAGCTCGGACCTCGATAATTCACCCCTCCACTTT. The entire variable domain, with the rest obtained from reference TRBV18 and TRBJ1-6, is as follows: NAGVMQNPRHLVRRRGQEARLRCSPMKGHSHVYWYRQLPEEGLKFMVYLQKENIIDESGMPKERFSAEFPKEGPSILRIQQVVRGDSAAYFCASSDLDNSPLHFGNGTRLTVT.

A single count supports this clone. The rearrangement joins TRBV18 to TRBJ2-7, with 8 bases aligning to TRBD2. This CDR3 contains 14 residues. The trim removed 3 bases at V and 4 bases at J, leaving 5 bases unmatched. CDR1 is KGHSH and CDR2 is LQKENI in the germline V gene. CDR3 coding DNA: TGTGCCAGCTCACCCCCGGGGGGGCGGTACGAGCAGTACTTC. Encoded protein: CASSPPGGRYEQYF.